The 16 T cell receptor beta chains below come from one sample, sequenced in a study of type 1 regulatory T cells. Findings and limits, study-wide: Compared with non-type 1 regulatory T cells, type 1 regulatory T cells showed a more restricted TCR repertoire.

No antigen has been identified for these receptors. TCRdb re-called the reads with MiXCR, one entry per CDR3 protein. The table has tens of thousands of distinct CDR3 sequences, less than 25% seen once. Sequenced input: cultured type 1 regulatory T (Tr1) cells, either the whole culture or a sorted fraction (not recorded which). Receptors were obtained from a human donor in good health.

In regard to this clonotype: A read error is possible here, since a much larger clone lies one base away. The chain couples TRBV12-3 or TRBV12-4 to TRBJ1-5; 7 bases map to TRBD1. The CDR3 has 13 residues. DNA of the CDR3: TGTGCCAGCAGCCGGGACAGTAATCAGCCCAAGCATTTT. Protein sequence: CASSRDSNQPKHF.

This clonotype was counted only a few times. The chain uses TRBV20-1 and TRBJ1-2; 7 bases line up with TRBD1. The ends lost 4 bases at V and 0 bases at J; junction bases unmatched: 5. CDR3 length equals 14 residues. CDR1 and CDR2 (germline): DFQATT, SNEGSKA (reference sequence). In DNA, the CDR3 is TGCAGTGCTATCAGGGGGGCAGCTAACTATGGCTACACCTTC. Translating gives CSAIRGAANYGYTF.

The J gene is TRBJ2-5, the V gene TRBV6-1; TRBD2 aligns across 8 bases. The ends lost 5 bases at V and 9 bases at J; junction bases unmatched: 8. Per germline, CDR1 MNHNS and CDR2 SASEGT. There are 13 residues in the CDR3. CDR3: CASSLTTSVAQYF. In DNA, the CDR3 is TGTGCCAGCAGTCTAACGACTAGCGTAGCCCAGTACTTC.

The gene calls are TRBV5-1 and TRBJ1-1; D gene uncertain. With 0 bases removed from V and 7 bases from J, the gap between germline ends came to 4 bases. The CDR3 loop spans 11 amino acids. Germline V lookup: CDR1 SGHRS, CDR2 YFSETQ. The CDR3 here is CASSLESEAFF. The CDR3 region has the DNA TGCGCCAGCAGCTTGGAAAGTGAAGCTTTCTTT. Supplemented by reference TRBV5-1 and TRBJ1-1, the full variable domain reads KAGVTQTPRYLIKTRGQQVTLSCSPISGHRSVSWYQQTPGQGLQFLFEYFSETQRNKGNFPGRFSGRQFSNSRSEMNVSTLELGDSALYLCASSLESEAFFGQGTRLTVV.

The CDR3 loop reads CASSLVVRNTEAFF. CDR3 coding DNA: TGTGCCAGCAGCTTAGTAGTTCGGAACACTGAAGCTTTCTTT. This rearrangement joins TRBV7-2 to TRBJ1-1; D unclear. CDR3 length: 14 residues. Looked up from germline, CDR1 is SGHTA and CDR2 is FQGNSA. V lost 1 base and J 1 base, leaving 7 bases between the germline ends.

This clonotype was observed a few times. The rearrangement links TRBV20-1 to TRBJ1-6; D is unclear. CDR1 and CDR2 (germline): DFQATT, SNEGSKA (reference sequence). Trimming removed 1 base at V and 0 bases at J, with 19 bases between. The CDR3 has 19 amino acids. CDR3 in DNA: TGCAGTGCTAGAGCCGATCCGAGAGCGCTGAGCTCCTATAATTCACCCCTCCACTTT. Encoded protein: CSARADPRALSSYNSPLHF.

DNA of the CDR3: TGCAGTGCTAGTTGGTCTAGCGGGGCAGAGACCCAGTACTTC. It codes for CSASWSSGAETQYF. The chain recombines TRBV20-1 with TRBJ2-5; 9 bases match TRBD2. The CDR3 has 14 residues. V shed 3 bases, J shed 4 bases, and the junction held 6 bases outside the gene matches. Germline V gene lookup returns CDR1 DFQATT and CDR2 SNEGSKA (reference sequence).

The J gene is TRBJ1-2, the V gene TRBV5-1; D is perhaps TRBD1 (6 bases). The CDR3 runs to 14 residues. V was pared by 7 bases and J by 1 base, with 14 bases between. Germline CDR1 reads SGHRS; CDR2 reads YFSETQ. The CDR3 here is CASRTGRDNYGYTF. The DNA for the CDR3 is TGCGCCAGCCGTACAGGGCGCGATAACTATGGCTACACCTTC. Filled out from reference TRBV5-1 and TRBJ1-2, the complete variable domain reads KAGVTQTPRYLIKTRGQQVTLSCSPISGHRSVSWYQQTPGQGLQFLFEYFSETQRNKGNFPGRFSGRQFSNSRSEMNVSTLELGDSALYLCASRTGRDNYGYTFGSGTRLTVV.

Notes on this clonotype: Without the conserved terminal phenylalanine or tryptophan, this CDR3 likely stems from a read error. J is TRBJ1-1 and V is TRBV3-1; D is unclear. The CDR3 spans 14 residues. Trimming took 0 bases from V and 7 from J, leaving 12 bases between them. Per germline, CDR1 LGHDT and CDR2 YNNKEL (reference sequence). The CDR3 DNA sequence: TGTGCCAGCAGCCAAGATGCGCCAGCGATTGAAGCTTTCCTT. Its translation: CASSQDAPAIEAFL.

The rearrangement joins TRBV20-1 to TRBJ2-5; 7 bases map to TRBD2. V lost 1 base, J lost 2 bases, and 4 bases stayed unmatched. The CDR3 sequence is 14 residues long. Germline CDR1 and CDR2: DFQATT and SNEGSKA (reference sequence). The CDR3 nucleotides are TGCAGTGCTAGAGGGGGAGGGGATCAAGAGACCCAGTACTTC. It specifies CSARGGGDQETQYF.

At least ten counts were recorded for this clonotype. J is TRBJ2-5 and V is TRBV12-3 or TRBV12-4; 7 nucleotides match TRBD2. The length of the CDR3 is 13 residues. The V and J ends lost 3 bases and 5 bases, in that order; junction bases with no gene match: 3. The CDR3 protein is CASSLRGSETQYF. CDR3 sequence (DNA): TGTGCCAGCAGTTTGCGGGGGAGTGAGACCCAGTACTTC.

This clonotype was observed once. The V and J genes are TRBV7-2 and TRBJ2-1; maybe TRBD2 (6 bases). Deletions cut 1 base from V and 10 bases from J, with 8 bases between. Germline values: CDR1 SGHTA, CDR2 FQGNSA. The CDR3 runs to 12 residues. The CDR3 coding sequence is TGTGCCAGCAGCTTAGTCCGGGAGGAGCAGTTCTTC. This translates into CASSLVREEQFF.

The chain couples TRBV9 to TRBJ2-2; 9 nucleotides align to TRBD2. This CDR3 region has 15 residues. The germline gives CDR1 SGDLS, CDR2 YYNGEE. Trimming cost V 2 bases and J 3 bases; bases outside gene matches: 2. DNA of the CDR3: TGTGCCAGCAGCGTCGGACTAGCGTACACCGGGGAGCTGTTTTTT. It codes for CASSVGLAYTGELFF.

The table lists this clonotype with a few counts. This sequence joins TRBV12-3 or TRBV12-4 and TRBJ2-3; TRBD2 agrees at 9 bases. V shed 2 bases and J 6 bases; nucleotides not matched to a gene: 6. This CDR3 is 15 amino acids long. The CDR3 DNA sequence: TGTGCCAGCAGTTTATACAGTAGCGGGAGTGATACGCAGTATTTT. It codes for CASSLYSSGSDTQYF.

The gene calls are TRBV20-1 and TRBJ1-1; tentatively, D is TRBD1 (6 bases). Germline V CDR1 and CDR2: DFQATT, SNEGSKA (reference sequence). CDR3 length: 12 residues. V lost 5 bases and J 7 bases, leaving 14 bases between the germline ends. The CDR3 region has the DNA TGCAGTGCTGGGGGCACAGGGCTTGAAGCTTTCTTT. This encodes CSAGGTGLEAFF.

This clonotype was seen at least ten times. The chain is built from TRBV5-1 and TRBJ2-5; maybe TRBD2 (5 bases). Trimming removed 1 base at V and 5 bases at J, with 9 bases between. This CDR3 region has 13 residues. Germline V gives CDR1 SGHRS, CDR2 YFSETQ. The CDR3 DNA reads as TGCGCCAGCAGCTTGCCGTCGGGGGAGACCCAGTACTTC. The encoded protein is CASSLPSGETQYF. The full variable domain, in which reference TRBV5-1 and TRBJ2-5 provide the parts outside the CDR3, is KAGVTQTPRYLIKTRGQQVTLSCSPISGHRSVSWYQQTPGQGLQFLFEYFSETQRNKGNFPGRFSGRQFSNSRSEMNVSTLELGDSALYLCASSLPSGETQYFGPGTRLLVL.